A single sample gave rise to the 22 T cell receptor beta chains below, sequenced in a study of T cell repertoires in ileal Crohn's disease. The time point denotes: inflamed ileum from the surgical specimen. Here immunoSEQ multiplex PCR was the method, and the copy in TCRdb shows in-frame clones only, minus some. The repertoire consists of fewer than 4,500 clones, with around four fifths occurring once and the leading ten covering around 6.9%. The sequencing input was ileal tissue. The receptors were gathered from an adult with Crohn's disease.

The V gene is TRBV6-1, the J gene TRBJ2-5; D unresolved. Trimming took off 4 bases at V and 1 base at J, with 7 bases between the two ends. The CDR3 extends over 13 amino acids. Germline CDR1 and CDR2: MNHNS and SASEGT. The CDR3 region has the DNA TGTGCCAGCAGTGCTGCGTTCCAAGAGACCCAGTACTTC. It is translated as CASSAAFQETQYF.

This chain joins TRBV15 and TRBJ2-7, with 8 bases matching TRBD1. The V and J ends lost 3 bases and 6 bases, in that order; junction bases with no gene match: 7. Germline V gene sequence: CDR1 LNHNV, CDR2 YYDKDF (reference sequence). The CDR3 totals 14 residues. The CDR3 coding sequence is TGTGCCACCAGCAGGCGGACAGGGTTGGGCGAGCAGTACTTC. It encodes CATSRRTGLGEQYF.

The chain carries TRBV27 and TRBJ1-1; D not resolved. V lost 9 bases and J 6 bases, leaving 20 bases between the germline ends. The germline CDR1 and CDR2 sequences are MNHEY and SMNVEV (reference sequence). The CDR3 runs 14 residues. The CDR3 loop is CASSHGPGVAEAFF. For the CDR3, the DNA is TGTGCCAGTAGCCATGGGCCGGGAGTGGCTGAAGCTTTCTTT.

The table lists this clone with a few counts. V usage is TRBV9 and J usage is TRBJ2-7; 7 bases are shared with TRBD1. Trimming took 1 base from V and 6 from J; bases not matched to a gene: 7. This CDR3 has 14 amino acids. Germline V gives CDR1 SGDLS, CDR2 YYNGEE. CDR3 sequence: CASSVRQTGAEQYF. The CDR3, as DNA: TGTGCCAGCAGCGTACGTCAAACAGGGGCCGAGCAGTACTTC.

The chain is built from TRBV29-1 and TRBJ2-1; D is undetermined. V gave up 5 bases and J gave up 0 bases, with 8 bases separating them. The germline V gene encodes CDR1 SQVTM and CDR2 ANQGSEA. CDR3 size: 13 residues. CDR3 sequence: CSVSWSSYNEQFF. Written as DNA, the CDR3 is TGCAGCGTTTCTTGGAGCTCCTACAATGAGCAGTTCTTC.

The chain couples TRBV5-4 to TRBJ2-7, with TRBD2 as a possible D gene (5 bases). Trimming left V 0 bases short and J 1 base short, with 14 bases between. This CDR3 spans 16 amino acids. Germline lookup yields CDR1 SGHNT and CDR2 YYREEE (reference sequence). The CDR3 here is CASSLGGQRPSYEQYF. The CDR3 DNA reads TGTGCCAGCAGCTTGGGAGGCCAGCGGCCTTCCTACGAGCAGTACTTC. Based on the CDR3 plus reference TRBV5-4 and TRBJ2-7, the full variable domain is ETGVTQSPTHLIKTRGQQVTLRCSSQSGHNTVSWYQQALGQGPQFIFQYYREEENGRGNFPPRFSGLQFPNYSSELNVNALELDDSALYLCASSLGGQRPSYEQYFGPGTRLTVT.

This rearrangement joins TRBV25-1 to TRBJ1-2; D unresolved. Germline V lookup: CDR1 MGHDK, CDR2 SYGVNS. Trimming left V 4 bases short and J 1 base short, with 7 bases between. The CDR3 is 13 residues long. The DNA for the CDR3 is TGTGCCAGCAGTGTCGCGTTTAACTATGGCTACACCTTC. This sequence encodes CASSVAFNYGYTF.

The genes are TRBV7-9 and TRBJ2-7, with D maybe TRBD1 (6 bases). Germline V gene data show CDR1 as SEHNR and CDR2 as FQNEAQ (reference sequence). V lost 2 bases, J lost 5 bases, and 13 bases lay in between. The CDR3 runs 14 residues. CDR3 region: CASSLRRGWDEQYF. For the CDR3, the DNA is TGTGCCAGCAGCTTACGCAGGGGCTGGGACGAGCAGTACTTC.

The CDR3 here is CASSEARGTSYNQPQHF. CDR3 DNA sequence: TGTGCCAGCAGTGAAGCACGGGGGACGTCCTACAATCAGCCCCAGCATTTT. This rearrangement joins TRBV6-1 to TRBJ1-5, with D possibly being TRBD1 (5 bases). The CDR3 is 17 amino acids. Germline V gene sequence: CDR1 MNHNS, CDR2 SASEGT. Trimming took 0 bases from V and 3 from J, leaving 15 bases between them.

V usage is TRBV29-1 and J usage is TRBJ2-5; TRBD1 matches 8 bases. Trimming cost V 6 bases and J 5 bases; bases outside gene matches: 5. Germline V gene lookup returns CDR1 SQVTM and CDR2 ANQGSEA. This CDR3 has 12 residues. DNA of the CDR3: TGCAGCGTGGACAGGGCCCGGGAGACCCAGTACTTC. Its protein is CSVDRARETQYF.

Concerning this clone itself: The junction departs from germline at one end; a sequencing error may be responsible. The genes are TRBV5-6 and TRBJ2-5; TRBD1 agrees at 9 bases. Germline CDR1 is SGHDT and CDR2 is YYEEEE. The CDR3 extends over 14 amino acids. In nucleotides, the CDR3 is TGTGCCAGCAGTTTGGGACAGGGTCGGGAGACCCAGTACTTC. This codes for CASSLGQGRETQYF.

This CDR3 is CASSLGVRENYEQYF. The DNA for the CDR3 is TGTGCCAGCAGCTTAGGGGTGCGGGAGAACTACGAGCAGTACTTC. The gene calls are TRBV7-6 and TRBJ2-7; 7 nucleotides agree with TRBD2. V lost 1 base to trimming and J lost 3 bases; unmatched junction nucleotides: 6. The CDR3 is 15 residues long. Per the germline V gene, CDR1 is SGHVS and CDR2 is FNYEAQ.

The chain combines TRBV10-3 with TRBJ2-7; 7 nucleotides align to TRBD1. This CDR3 has 14 amino acids. Germline lookup yields CDR1 ENHRY and CDR2 SYGVKD. Losses at the gene ends were 6 bases for V and 6 bases for J; bases not matched to a gene: 11. CDR3 region: CAISTGQTLGEQYF. For the CDR3, the DNA is TGTGCCATCAGCACGGGACAGACCTTAGGCGAGCAGTACTTC.

A few counts support this clone. J is TRBJ2-3 and V is TRBV25-1; D is unresolved. CDR1 and CDR2 from the germline V gene are MGHDK and SYGVNS. The CDR3 length is 15 residues. The V and J ends lost 4 bases and 1 base respectively, with 12 bases between them. This chain's CDR3 is CASSAPASGTDTQYF. CDR3 in DNA: TGTGCCAGCAGTGCCCCAGCGTCGGGCACAGATACGCAGTATTTT.

V is TRBV18 and J is TRBJ1-3, with a tentative D call TRBD1 (5 bases). V was clipped by 6 bases and J by 0 bases, with 9 bases between them. Germline assignment: CDR1 KGHSH and CDR2 LQKENI. This CDR3 is built from 14 residues. The CDR3 DNA reads as TGTGCCAGCTCCACCCAGGGCTCTGGAAACACCATATATTTT. Protein: CASSTQGSGNTIYF.

The chain recombines TRBV19 with TRBJ1-1; D might be TRBD1 (6 bases). The V end lost 4 bases, the J end lost 7 bases, and 16 bases lay between the germline ends. Germline assignment: CDR1 LNHDA and CDR2 SQIVND (reference sequence). The CDR3 spans 14 residues. In DNA, the CDR3 is TGTGCCAGTAGTACCCGGGACAAAAGAAATGAAGCTTTCTTT. It translates to CASSTRDKRNEAFF.

Only a few counts were recorded for this clone. The V and J genes are TRBV5-1 and TRBJ1-4, with D possibly being TRBD1 (5 bases). The CDR3 is made up of 14 amino acids. Trimming removed 4 bases from V and 7 bases from J, with 14 bases in between. Germline values: CDR1 SGHRS, CDR2 YFSETQ. CDR3 sequence reads: CASSLRTGGEKLFF. CDR3 DNA: TGCGCCAGCAGCCTTAGGACCGGGGGTGAAAAACTGTTTTTT.

The rearrangement links TRBV18 to TRBJ2-3, with D perhaps TRBD1 (6 bases). CDR1 KGHSH and CDR2 LQKENI come from the germline V gene. This CDR3 contains 15 residues. The V end was cut by 3 bases, the J end by 1 base, with 11 bases between. CDR3 loop: CASSPVEGGTDTQYF. DNA for the CDR3: TGTGCCAGCTCACCGGTTGAGGGGGGCACAGATACGCAGTATTTT. Together with reference TRBV18 and TRBJ2-3, the CDR3 gives the full variable domain: NAGVMQNPRHLVRRRGQEARLRCSPMKGHSHVYWYRQLPEEGLKFMVYLQKENIIDESGMPKERFSAEFPKEGPSILRIQQVVRGDSAAYFCASSPVEGGTDTQYFGPGTRLTVL.

The V call is TRBV6-6, the J call TRBJ2-7; 14 bases map to TRBD2. Per germline, CDR1 MNHNY and CDR2 SVGAGI (reference sequence). J lost 7 bases, V lost 8 bases, and 13 bases had no gene match. The length of the CDR3 is 16 residues. The CDR3 DNA sequence: TGTGCCAGCGTCCCACCCGGGACTAGCGGGAGTGGGGAGCAGTACTTC. Amino acid sequence: CASVPPGTSGSGEQYF.

The J gene is TRBJ1-2, the V gene TRBV5-1; a weak D match, TRBD1 (6 bases). The germline CDR1 and CDR2 sequences are SGHRS and YFSETQ. The ends were cut back, 4 bases at V and 2 bases at J, with 15 bases in the middle. The CDR3 totals 15 residues. The CDR3 region is CASSPDGQRNYGYTF. The DNA for the CDR3 is TGCGCCAGCAGCCCGGATGGACAGCGAAACTATGGCTACACCTTC. Variable domain in full (rest from reference TRBV5-1 and TRBJ1-2): KAGVTQTPRYLIKTRGQQVTLSCSPISGHRSVSWYQQTPGQGLQFLFEYFSETQRNKGNFPGRFSGRQFSNSRSEMNVSTLELGDSALYLCASSPDGQRNYGYTFGSGTRLTVV.

The V call is TRBV6-5, the J call TRBJ2-2; TRBD1 aligns across 8 bases. V was pared by 7 bases and J by 4 bases, with 8 bases of the junction left unmatched. The CDR3 spans 15 residues. CDR1 and CDR2 (germline): MNHEY, SVGAGI. CDR3 residues: CASTFGQGFTGELFF. The CDR3 nucleotides are TGTGCCAGCACATTCGGACAGGGTTTCACCGGGGAGCTGTTTTTT.

CDR3 DNA sequence: TGTGCCAGCTCATTGGTCCAAGAGACCCAGTACTTC. It encodes CASSLVQETQYF. This chain connects TRBV18 to TRBJ2-5; D gene unclear. V dropped 5 bases and J dropped 1 base, with 5 bases sitting between them. CDR1 and CDR2 from the germline V gene are KGHSH and LQKENI. The CDR3 runs to 12 residues.